This entry describes one TCR beta chain. This sample was included in a study of blood T cell repertoires in COVID-19. Background on the study: The United States, Italy and Spain were the sources of the acute and convalescent COVID-19 samples. T cells, B-cell-depleted T cells, or PBMCs provided the cDNA or gDNA that served as material.

Original methodology: Estimation of nucleated cell counts relied on the amplification of reference gene primers. Method: immunoSEQ multiplex PCR; TCRdb's copy keeps in-frame clones and lacks some. D and trimming come from the DNA, and the V and J calls and clone size come from that table. The sample shows more than 25,000 clones, about 90% of them seen only once. The sequence came from a human donor in a cohort sampled during active COVID-19. Material: peripheral blood.

In nucleotides, the CDR3 is TGTGCCAGCAGTGTCAGGACTAGCGGCACAGATACGCAGTATTTT. As protein: CASSVRTSGTDTQYF. This chain links TRBV2 with TRBJ2-3, with 9 bases fitting TRBD2. Losses at the gene ends were 4 bases for V and 1 base for J; bases not matched to a gene: 3. This CDR3 has 15 residues. Germline CDR1 SNHLY, CDR2 FYNNEI.